This T cell receptor (beta chain) was identified in a study of post-analysis software for immune sequencing data. Across the whole study: As for disease course, relapsing-remitting, secondary progressive and progressive-relapsing multiple sclerosis were all included. The study's findings and limits: With TRBV5-6, TRBV5-1 and TRBV20-1 included, about 5 TRBV segments were more frequent in patients than in controls. Strong co-clustering by F measure linked samples that shared a preparation batch.

This clonotype was counted a single time. Its antigen is not known. cDNA libraries for TCR beta contained unique molecular identifiers. Starting from approximately 0.95 to 9.8 million T cells, the study yielded about 500,000 cDNA molecules. MiXCR, applied by TCRdb to the PCR reads, yields one record per CDR3 protein. Of approximately 660,000 distinct CDR3 sequences listed, around 60% were seen once; the top ten hold approximately 11%. This CDR3 is built from 14 residues. CDR1 MNHEY and CDR2 SMNVEV come from the germline V gene (reference sequence). V shed 6 bases, J shed 3 bases, and the junction held 6 bases outside the gene matches.

The TCR was taken from a girl under 10 years old with multiple sclerosis. The specimen was blood. V usage is TRBV27 and J usage is TRBJ2-3; 7 bases match TRBD2. CDR3 loop: CASRAGPTTDTQYF. The CDR3 DNA follows: TGTGCCAGCAGAGCGGGGCCTACTACAGATACGCAGTATTTT.